Below are 15 T cell receptor beta chains sequenced from a single sample in a study of blood T cell repertoires in COVID-19. The repertoire was sequenced with immunoSEQ multiplex PCR; TCRdb's copy has only in-frame clones and lacks some. The sample comprises 200,000 to 250,000 clones, over 90% of which are singletons, and around 0.9% rests with the top ten. The sequencing sample was made of peripheral blood. The receptors stem from a man between 25 and 39 years old with COVID-19, enrolled during active disease.

The gene calls are TRBV3-1 (or the pseudogene TRBV3-2) and TRBJ1-1; 7 bases map to TRBD1. The CDR3 sequence is 14 residues long. V dropped 1 base and J dropped 6; count of bases not matched to a gene: 5. The germline V gene has CDR1 LGHDT and CDR2 YNNKEL (reference sequence). This CDR3 reads CASSQAQGFAEAFF. DNA for the CDR3: TGTGCCAGCAGCCAAGCACAGGGGTTCGCTGAAGCTTTCTTT.

The chain links TRBV7-9 to TRBJ2-1, with a tentative D call TRBD1 (6 bases). CDR1 and CDR2 from the germline V gene are SEHNR and FQNEAQ (reference sequence). Deletions cut 6 bases from V and 1 base from J, with 19 bases between. The CDR3 is 17 amino acids. CDR3 region: CASRPPRGGRSYNEQFF. The CDR3 region has the DNA TGTGCCAGCAGACCACCCCGAGGGGGACGGTCCTACAATGAGCAGTTCTTC.

The chain couples TRBV19 to TRBJ1-2, with D perhaps matching TRBD1 (5 bases). This CDR3 is 17 amino acids long. In germline, CDR1 is LNHDA, CDR2 SQIVND (reference sequence). Trimming removed 2 bases from V and 8 bases from J, with 24 bases in between. The CDR3 sequence is CASSILVLGQGGGGYTF. DNA of the CDR3: TGTGCCAGTAGTATATTGGTACTTGGGCAGGGAGGAGGCGGCTACACCTTC.

The chain carries TRBV6-6 and TRBJ1-5; 7 bases line up with TRBD1. Trimming cost V 6 bases and J 3 bases; bases outside gene matches: 5. The germline gives CDR1 MNHNY, CDR2 SVGAGI (reference sequence). CDR3 length: 14 residues. The CDR3 nucleotides read TGTGCCAGCAGATCGGGACAGACCAATCAGCCCCAGCATTTT. Its translation: CASRSGQTNQPQHF.

V usage is TRBV10-2 and J usage is TRBJ1-1; 7 positions agree with TRBD1. CDR3 length: 14 amino acids. V shed 6 bases, J shed 1 base, and the junction held 5 bases outside the gene matches. The germline CDR1 and CDR2 sequences are WSHSY and SAAADI. CDR3 protein: CASSDWTGNTEAFF. The CDR3 bases are TGCGCCAGCAGCGATTGGACAGGGAACACTGAAGCTTTCTTT.

This chain connects TRBV24-1 to TRBJ1-2, with D unclear. Deletions cut 3 bases from V and 7 bases from J, with 11 bases between. The CDR3 loop spans 13 amino acids. Germline V CDR1 and CDR2: KGHDR, SFDVKD. Here the CDR3 reads CATSDPTVGGYTF. The CDR3 DNA reads as TGTGCCACCAGTGATCCCACGGTCGGTGGCTACACCTTC.

This clone showed up just a few times. The rearrangement links TRBV5-4 to TRBJ2-1; TRBD1 agrees at 7 bases. The CDR3 consists of 12 residues. CDR1 and CDR2 (germline): SGHNT, YYREEE (reference sequence). V was clipped by 7 bases and J by 6 bases; unmatched bases: 4. The CDR3 loop reads CASSRDSNEQFF. CDR3 nucleotides: TGTGCCAGCTCCCGGGACAGCAATGAGCAGTTCTTC.

J is TRBJ2-3 and V is TRBV7-9, with 8 bases identical to TRBD2. V gave up 3 bases and J gave up 2 bases; unmatched junction bases: 10. The germline CDR1 and CDR2 sequences are SEHNR and FQNEAQ (reference sequence). The CDR3 length is 17 residues. CDR3 in DNA: TGTGCCAGCAGCTTCCGTGGTAGCGGGGTGAACACAGATACGCAGTATTTT. This codes for CASSFRGSGVNTDTQYF.

CDR3 region: CAWSSRDITNEKLFF. The CDR3 DNA sequence: TGTGCCTGGAGTTCTCGAGACATCACTAATGAAAAACTGTTTTTT. The genes are TRBV30 and TRBJ1-4; no clear D. The CDR3 consists of 15 residues. The V end was cut by 2 bases, the J end by 2 bases, with 12 bases between. Germline V gene data show CDR1 as GTSNPN and CDR2 as SVGIG (reference sequence).

In regard to this clone: The sample carries other DNA sequences with the same CDR3. The rearrangement joins TRBV5-1 to TRBJ2-3; the D gene is possibly TRBD1 (5 bases). The V and J ends lost 2 bases and 3 bases respectively, with 13 bases between them. Germline-derived CDR1 and CDR2 are SGHRS and YFSETQ. This CDR3 is 15 amino acids long. CDR3 region: CASSLRQGGTDTQYF. The CDR3 nucleotides read TGCGCCAGCAGCTTAAGGCAGGGTGGAACAGATACGCAGTATTTT.

The chain couples TRBV10-3 to TRBJ1-5; D not resolved. This CDR3 has 12 residues. Trimming stripped 6 bases from V and 6 bases from J, with 9 bases between. CDR1 is ENHRY, CDR2 SYGVKD, per germline. The CDR3 DNA reads TGTGCCATCAGCGCGGAAGCTCAGCCCCAGCATTTT. As protein: CAISAEAQPQHF.

The V and J genes are TRBV6-5 and TRBJ2-7, with D possibly matching TRBD2 (7 bases). The CDR3 spans 14 residues. V shed 6 bases and J shed 6 bases, with 18 bases lying between them. CDR1 and CDR2 (germline): MNHEY, SVGAGI. CDR3 in DNA: TGTGCCAGCAGCTCCGAGGGGGGGAGGCGCGAGCAGTACTTC. Its translation: CASSSEGGRREQYF.

The chain carries TRBV6-5 and TRBJ1-5, with 9 bases fitting TRBD1. Looked up from germline, CDR1 is MNHEY and CDR2 is SVGAGI. The CDR3 has 15 residues. The trim removed 6 bases at V and 2 bases at J, leaving 5 bases unmatched. CDR3 protein: CASRVQGARNQPQHF. DNA for the CDR3: TGTGCCAGCAGGGTACAGGGGGCGCGCAATCAGCCCCAGCATTTT.

This chain's CDR3 is CASSLGRYNQPQHF. DNA of the CDR3: TGTGCCAGCAGTTTGGGGCGGTACAATCAGCCCCAGCATTTT. The chain uses TRBV6-2 or TRBV6-3 and TRBJ1-5; D possibly corresponds to TRBD1 (5 bases). The V end was cut by 4 bases, the J end by 3 bases, with 10 bases between. The germline V gene encodes CDR1 MNHEY and CDR2 SVGEGT. This CDR3 spans 14 amino acids.

V and J are TRBV6-6 and TRBJ1-5; 8 positions agree with TRBD1. J lost 3 bases, V lost 5 bases, and 12 bases had no gene match. Germline V CDR1 and CDR2: MNHNY, SVGAGI (reference sequence). The CDR3 runs 17 residues. CDR3 sequence: CASSLPGGNNDNQPQHF. The CDR3 DNA reads as TGTGCCAGCAGTCTTCCAGGGGGCAATAACGACAATCAGCCCCAGCATTTT.